The sequence of this T cell receptor beta chain was determined in a study of blood T cell repertoires in COVID-19 (dated by TCRdb to 2018 to 2021). The study in broad terms: Samples covering the acute and convalescent phases of COVID-19 were provided by collaborators in the United States, Italy and Spain. The samples were drawn from two sources: the first 160 participants of the ongoing ImmuneRACE study, and some 1,300 subjects contributed by 6 global collaborators. HLA class I and class II types, where available, came from metadata supplied by the sample provider rather than from assay-based typing. A freely available public database, intended as a resource for researchers studying the immune response to SARS-CoV-2, is where the repertoires were released. Sample metadata almost always included a de-identified subject ID, COVID-19 status, age in years and sex. The material from the prospective study consisted of cDNA or gDNA derived from T cells, B-cell-depleted T cells, or PBMCs. Deeply sampled blood TCRbeta repertoires from subjects exposed to, actively infected with, or recovered from COVID-19 were included in the dataset.

The collaborating institutions used their own protocols to collect whole blood in K2EDTA tubes. For TCRbeta analysis, collaborators shipped samples in one of three forms: frozen whole blood, isolated PBMCs, or DNA extracted from either of those sample types. As for this clone: What this receptor recognizes is not known. Base qualities are not provided; no much larger clone lies one nucleotide away.

The immunoSEQ Assay, a bias-controlled multiplex PCR, was used to amplify TCRbeta CDR3 regions from genomic DNA. Turning to the authors' computational methods: The number of nucleated cells in each sample was estimated by amplification of reference gene primers within the assay. To quantify the absolute abundance of each unique TCRbeta CDR3 rearrangement, sequence reads were collapsed and filtered. For each sample, productive Simpson clonality was calculated by taking the square root of Simpson's diversity index across productive rearrangements. Imported from immuneACCESS, the table was reduced by TCRdb to in-frame sequences with V and J called. These copies leave out some clones; in studies compared against another copy, an unresolved V gene accounts for under half, and the cause of the remainder is not known. V and J calls and clone size come straight from that table; D and trimming were deduced from the DNA. For this sample there are fewer than 75,000 clones; more than 75% appear just once. Over 8% of the sample lies in the top ten.

What the work shows at the level of the full study, not this receptor alone: Clinical and demographic metadata were provided uncurated, with the amount varying by source and participant.

Including cysteine and phenylalanine, the CDR3 has 13 amino acids. Just the 39-base CDR3 DNA is kept, in frame starting at base 1. Deletion took 2 bases off V and 10 bases off J, with a span of 15 bases between the germline ends. Looking up the germline V gene yields CDR1 SGDLS and CDR2 YYNGEE. The sequencing input was peripheral blood. The sequence was obtained from a human donor in a cohort sampled during active COVID-19. This chain is built from TRBV9 and TRBJ1-2; tentative D gene TRBD1, with 6 bases matching. The DNA sequence follows: TGTGCCAGCAGCGTTGGAGGGGGGGAGCACTACACCTTC. Its protein product is CASSVGGGEHYTF.